These T cell receptor beta chains were read from a single sample in a study of OX40 agonist ivuxolimab in advanced cancers. The assay was immunoSEQ multiplex PCR, and TCRdb's table has in-frame clones only and misses some. The sample carries tens of thousands of clones, around 89% recorded once. Sequenced material: CD4+ or CD8+ T cells sorted from blood, taken in a trial of the OX40 agonist ivuxolimab. Receptor source: an adult with an advanced solid tumor such as melanoma, head and neck, liver or kidney cancer. Both conserved end residues are trimmed from each CDR3.

v_call: TRBV29-1; j_call: TRBJ1-1; cdr3_length: 11; cdr3_aa: SVDRNGNTEAF
v_call: TRBV6-5; j_call: TRBJ2-1; cdr3_length: 13; cdr3_aa: ASPGAIFEDNEQF
v_call: TRBV6-1; j_call: TRBJ1-1; cdr3_length: 13; cdr3_aa: ASSDGFGASTEAF
v_call: TRBV30; j_call: TRBJ1-2; cdr3_length: 10; cdr3_aa: AWMELAYGYT
v_call: TRBV11-2; j_call: TRBJ1-6; cdr3_length: 15; cdr3_aa: ACRPPGGGKYNSPLH
v_call: TRBV29-1; j_call: TRBJ1-6; cdr3_length: 12; cdr3_aa: SAQDRGGDSPLH
v_call: TRBV19; j_call: TRBJ1-3; cdr3_length: 13; cdr3_aa: ASTEGRNSGNTIY
v_call: TRBV6-1; j_call: TRBJ1-1; cdr3_length: 13; cdr3_aa: ASSKGGSPNTEAF
v_call: TRBV10-2; j_call: TRBJ2-7; cdr3_length: 14; cdr3_aa: ASSDSGTVSSYEQY
v_call: TRBV7-2; j_call: TRBJ2-3; cdr3_length: 13; cdr3_aa: ASSPAHRVRDTQY
v_call: TRBV30; j_call: TRBJ1-2; cdr3_length: 12; cdr3_aa: AWSADWSNYGYT
v_call: TRBV7-8; j_call: TRBJ1-4; cdr3_length: 11; cdr3_aa: ASSSGAREKLF
v_call: TRBV5-4; j_call: TRBJ2-5; cdr3_length: 13; cdr3_aa: ASSLASGSGETQY
v_call: TRBV2; j_call: TRBJ2-7; cdr3_length: 13; cdr3_aa: ASRSRQGSTYEQY
v_call: TRBV6-4; j_call: TRBJ2-3; cdr3_length: 13; cdr3_aa: ASSDSSGGADTQY
v_call: TRBV7-9; j_call: TRBJ1-2; cdr3_length: 12; cdr3_aa: ASSPPTGNYGYT
v_call: TRBV29-1; j_call: TRBJ2-2; cdr3_length: 13; cdr3_aa: SAKRGTSGAGELF
v_call: TRBV19; j_call: TRBJ1-6; cdr3_length: 16; cdr3_aa: ASSIEPVDRGDNSPLH
v_call: TRBV30; j_call: TRBJ2-3; cdr3_length: 12; cdr3_aa: AWSRGGTGDTQY
v_call: TRBV6-1; j_call: TRBJ1-4; cdr3_length: 11; cdr3_aa: ASTRDRDEKLF
v_call: TRBV7-3; j_call: TRBJ2-5; cdr3_length: 12; cdr3_aa: ASSLTGSPETQY
v_call: TRBV28; j_call: TRBJ1-1; cdr3_length: 11; cdr3_aa: ASSLPPNTEAF
v_call: TRBV4-1; j_call: TRBJ1-1; cdr3_length: 11; cdr3_aa: ASSPEAFTQAF
v_call: TRBV10-3; j_call: TRBJ2-1; cdr3_length: 10; cdr3_aa: AMGGGDDEQF
v_call: TRBV25-1; j_call: TRBJ1-2; cdr3_length: 13; cdr3_aa: ASSEQDRGYYGYT
v_call: TRBV19; j_call: TRBJ1-4; cdr3_length: 14; cdr3_aa: ASSIVKTGGNEKLF
v_call: TRBV7-9; j_call: TRBJ1-2; cdr3_length: 12; cdr3_aa: ASSLVGTNYGYT
v_call: TRBV7-9; j_call: TRBJ2-3; cdr3_length: 12; cdr3_aa: ASSLGGGPDTQY
v_call: TRBV19; j_call: TRBJ2-5; cdr3_length: 13; cdr3_aa: ASSTGLALGETQY
v_call: TRBV18; j_call: TRBJ2-7; cdr3_length: 11; cdr3_aa: ASSPGQTYEQY
v_call: TRBV10-1; j_call: TRBJ1-2; cdr3_length: 13; cdr3_aa: ASSESIGDFGGYT